The next 19 T cell receptor beta chains were all read from a single sample in a study of cytotoxic CD8 clonotypes in ibrutinib-treated CLL. Profiling relied on immunoSEQ multiplex PCR, and the TCRdb table lists in-frame clones only, not all of them. The data contain around 200,000 clones, roughly 65% of them singletons. The specimen comprised PBMCs, sampled after 12 months of ibrutinib treatment. The origin of the receptors is a human donor with chronic lymphocytic leukemia.

This chain connects TRBV6-5 to TRBJ1-2; no clear D. In germline, CDR1 is MNHEY, CDR2 SVGAGI. Trimming stripped 7 bases from V and 3 bases from J, with 12 bases between. The CDR3 consists of 13 residues. The CDR3 nucleotides are TGTGCCAGCAAACTGACGGACCACTATGGCTACACCTTC. Protein sequence: CASKLTDHYGYTF.

The V gene is TRBV5-1, the J gene TRBJ1-2; D gene unclear. This CDR3 has 13 amino acids. V lost 0 bases and J lost 2, with 5 bases in between. Germline V CDR1 and CDR2: SGHRS, YFSETQ. The CDR3 loop is CASSLERNYGYTF. The DNA for the CDR3 is TGCGCCAGCAGCTTGGAGAGGAACTATGGCTACACCTTC.

The chain uses TRBV27 and TRBJ2-3; D is undetermined. Trimming cost V 5 bases and J 7 bases, with 13 bases left between them. CDR1 is MNHEY and CDR2 is SMNVEV in the germline V gene (reference sequence). The CDR3 has 13 residues. The CDR3 DNA reads TGTGCCAGCAGTGTCTCTGAAGCTCATACGCAGTATTTT. This encodes CASSVSEAHTQYF.

This clone was detected ten times or more. This chain links TRBV5-1 with TRBJ2-6; no clear D gene. Trimming took off 7 bases at V and 0 bases at J, with 8 bases between the two ends. Germline V gene sequence: CDR1 SGHRS, CDR2 YFSETQ. The CDR3 is made up of 14 amino acids. This chain's CDR3 is CASDRYSGANVLTF. The CDR3 DNA follows: TGCGCCAGCGACCGTTACTCTGGGGCCAACGTCCTGACTTTC.

The chain carries TRBV2 and TRBJ2-3; D is uncertain. The length of the CDR3 is 14 residues. Trimming took 5 bases from V and 3 from J, leaving 12 bases between them. CDR1 SNHLY and CDR2 FYNNEI come from the germline V gene. Here the CDR3 reads CASSLVAFTDTQYF. Here the CDR3 DNA reads TGTGCCAGCAGTCTTGTGGCCTTTACAGATACGCAGTATTTT.

This clone was detected a few times. This chain connects TRBV28 to TRBJ1-1, with TRBD1 as a possible D gene (5 bases). V lost 6 bases to trimming and J lost 5 bases, with 10 bases between them. Germline V gene sequence: CDR1 MDHEN, CDR2 SYDVKM. The CDR3 contains 12 residues. The CDR3, as DNA: TGTGCCAGCAGCCCCAGGGTGACTGAAGCTTTCTTT. It codes for CASSPRVTEAFF.

This sequence joins TRBV9 and TRBJ2-1, with 9 positions matching TRBD1. The germline CDR1 and CDR2 sequences are SGDLS and YYNGEE. J lost 13 bases, V lost 0 bases, and 11 bases had no gene match. The CDR3 covers 15 residues. CDR3 in DNA: TGTGCCAGCAGCGTAGCTACAAGGGACAGGGTGACCCAGTTCTTC. Amino acid sequence: CASSVATRDRVTQFF.

The CDR3 here is CAISRKQGDTQYF. The CDR3 nucleotides read TGTGCCATCAGTCGAAAACAGGGGGATACGCAGTATTTT. This rearrangement joins TRBV10-3 to TRBJ2-3; 7 nucleotides align to TRBD1. Germline values: CDR1 ENHRY, CDR2 SYGVKD. The trim removed 5 bases at V and 6 bases at J, leaving 5 bases unmatched. The CDR3 has 13 residues.

In regard to this clone: Relative to the germline gene, one junction end is altered; a read error may explain this. The chain has TRBV5-3 and TRBJ1-2; D ambiguous. TRBV5-3 qualifies as an ORF whose function is uncertain. The CDR3 consists of 13 residues. The CDR3 DNA reads as TGTGCCAGCAGCTTCCTGACTGCATATGGCTACACCTTC. Protein product: CASSFLTAYGYTF.

V is TRBV6-5 and J is TRBJ1-4; D perhaps matches TRBD1 (5 bases). CDR1 and CDR2 (germline): MNHEY, SVGAGI. The CDR3 contains 15 residues. Trimming pared 6 bases from V and 8 bases from J, leaving 19 bases between. DNA for the CDR3: TGTGCCAGCAGCGTCCAGGGAGGGCGGTGGGAAAAACTGTTTTTT. It codes for CASSVQGGRWEKLFF.

The chain employs TRBV4-1 and TRBJ1-2, with D possibly matching TRBD1 (5 bases). Germline CDR1 and CDR2: MGHRA and YSYEKL. The CDR3 consists of 18 residues. Trimming took off 4 bases at V and 4 bases at J, with 25 bases between the two ends. The CDR3 sequence: CASSRPGGTGTQRYGYTF. Written as DNA, the CDR3 is TGCGCCAGCAGCCGCCCCGGGGGAACAGGAACTCAGCGCTATGGCTACACCTTC.

V and J are TRBV4-1 and TRBJ2-7; TRBD2 matches at 10 bases. Germline loops: CDR1 MGHRA, CDR2 YSYEKL. The CDR3 covers 18 residues. The trim removed 1 base at V and 4 bases at J, leaving 13 bases unmatched. This chain's CDR3 is CASSQGGFGLADPYEQYF. The CDR3 DNA reads TGCGCCAGCAGCCAAGGTGGATTCGGACTAGCGGACCCATACGAGCAGTACTTC.

The table lists this clone with a count of one. The chain combines TRBV2 with TRBJ1-5; D gene uncertain. The germline CDR1 and CDR2 sequences are SNHLY and FYNNEI. V lost 7 bases and J lost 3, with 13 bases in between. The CDR3 length is 14 residues. The CDR3 region is CASTSMTPNQPQHF. In DNA form, the CDR3 reads TGTGCCAGCACCTCGATGACACCCAATCAGCCCCAGCATTTT.

In its sample, this clone was seen a few times. The gene calls are TRBV19 and TRBJ2-5, with TRBD2 identical over 16 bases. There are 17 residues in the CDR3. Trimming removed 7 bases from V and 3 bases from J; junction bases left unmatched: 8. CDR1 is LNHDA and CDR2 is SQIVND in the germline V gene (reference sequence). The CDR3 region has the DNA TGTGCCAGTATTGGGACTAGCGGGAGGGAGATTGAAGAGACCCAGTACTTC. This encodes CASIGTSGREIEETQYF.

V gene TRBV7-9 combines with J gene TRBJ2-7; tentatively, D is TRBD1 (6 bases). This CDR3 comprises 12 residues. Per the germline V gene, CDR1 is SEHNR and CDR2 is FQNEAQ (reference sequence). Trimming cost V 6 bases and J 6 bases, with 12 bases left between them. Here the CDR3 reads CASSSGDGEQYF. The CDR3 bases are TGTGCCAGCAGTTCAGGGGATGGCGAGCAGTACTTC.

V and J are TRBV19 and TRBJ1-5; 7 bases align to TRBD1. V gave up 5 bases and J gave up 4 bases; unmatched junction bases: 5. The V gene's germline CDR1 is LNHDA and CDR2 SQIVND (reference sequence). CDR3 length equals 14 residues. The DNA for the CDR3 is TGTGCCAGTAGTCGCGACAGGGCAAATCAGCCCCAGCATTTT. As protein: CASSRDRANQPQHF.

The rearrangement joins TRBV11-2 to TRBJ1-1, with TRBD1 identical over 7 bases. This CDR3 is built from 15 residues. V lost 2 bases to trimming and J lost 10 bases; unmatched junction nucleotides: 13. Germline CDR1 reads SGHAT; CDR2 reads FQNNGV. DNA of the CDR3: TGTGCCAGCAGCTTAAAAGGGGGCTCCTTCAGTGGAGCTTTCTTT. It is translated as CASSLKGGSFSGAFF.

The chain uses TRBV27 and TRBJ2-7; 7 bases agree with TRBD2. The CDR3 length is 15 residues. Germline CDR1 MNHEY, CDR2 SMNVEV (reference sequence). With 10 bases clipped from V and 7 bases from J, the junction kept 19 bases outside the gene matches. Here the CDR3 DNA reads TGTGCCACCAGAATGTCAAGCGGGATCCCTGGTGAGCAGTACTTC. Its translation: CATRMSSGIPGEQYF.

This chain links TRBV13 with TRBJ2-1; no clear D gene. Trimming pared 5 bases from V and 0 bases from J, leaving 11 bases between. The CDR3 spans 15 residues. Germline V lookup: CDR1 PRHDT, CDR2 FYEKMQ (reference sequence). Here the CDR3 DNA reads TGTGCCAGCAGCCTCGGGTCGAGCTCCTACAATGAGCAGTTCTTC. It codes for CASSLGSSSYNEQFF. The whole variable domain, remainder taken from reference TRBV13 and TRBJ2-1, is AAGVIQSPRHLIKEKRETATLKCYPIPRHDTVYWYQQGPGQDPQFLISFYEKMQSDKGSIPDRFSAQQFSDYHSELNMSSLELGDSALYFCASSLGSSSYNEQFFGPGTRLTVL.